One and the same sample provided the 20 T cell receptor beta chains below, sequenced in a study of blood T cell repertoires in COVID-19 (TCRdb year 2020). The protocol used for the library was the immunoSEQ multiplex PCR assay. TCRdb took over this immuneACCESS table, retaining in-frame rearrangements with V and J assigned. Such tables are incomplete; in checked studies, under half of the missing clones stem from an unresolved V gene, and the remainder is unexplained. The sample table contains 90,000 to 140,000 clones; only one count was recorded for over 75% of them. Roughly 4.2% of the sample is held by the ten biggest clonotypes. The sequencing input was peripheral blood. The receptors shown here come from a man over 45 with acute or convalescent COVID-19.

This clone has more than one count but fewer than ten. J is TRBJ1-1 and V is TRBV5-6; 8 bases match TRBD1. The germline V gene has CDR1 SGHDT and CDR2 YYEEEE. CDR3 size: 18 residues. V dropped 3 bases and J dropped 4; count of bases not matched to a gene: 17. This CDR3 reads CASSSWTGITLGRTEAFF. The CDR3 nucleotides are TGTGCCAGCAGCTCATGGACAGGGATTACCTTAGGACGCACTGAAGCTTTCTTT.

This sequence joins TRBV7-2 and TRBJ2-7; 7 bases line up with TRBD2. This CDR3 is 13 amino acids long. V trimming: 5 bases; J trimming: 10 bases; junction bases outside the gene matches: 11. Germline V CDR1 and CDR2: SGHTA, FQGNSA. The CDR3 protein is CASSEGRAKAQYF. CDR3 coding DNA: TGTGCCAGCAGCGAGGGGAGGGCCAAAGCTCAGTACTTC. Variable domain in full (rest from reference TRBV7-2 and TRBJ2-7): GAGVSQSPSNKVTEKGKDVELRCDPISGHTALYWYRQSLGQGLEFLIYFQGNSAPDKSGLPSDRFSAERTGGSVSTLTIQRTQQEDSAVYLCASSEGRAKAQYFGPGTRLTVT.

V gene TRBV4-1 combines with J gene TRBJ1-5, with 7 bases lining up with TRBD1. After removal of 1 base from V and 3 bases from J, the junction contained 3 bases not matched to a gene. CDR3 length equals 15 residues. From germline, CDR1 is MGHRA and CDR2 YSYEKL. The CDR3 region is CASSQGQGVNQPQHF. The CDR3 bases are TGCGCCAGCAGCCAAGGTCAGGGGGTCAATCAGCCCCAGCATTTT.

The V and J genes are TRBV14 and TRBJ2-5; a weak D match, TRBD2 (5 bases). The CDR3 has 18 residues. V lost 1 base to trimming and J lost 2 bases, with 20 bases between them. CDR1 SGHDN and CDR2 FVKESK come from the germline V gene. As DNA, the CDR3 is TGTGCCAGCAGCCAAGTTTGGTCGGTTTCTAGCTCACAAGAGACCCAGTACTTC. It yields the protein CASSQVWSVSSSQETQYF.

The genes are TRBV14 and TRBJ1-1; D uncertain. Germline V CDR1 and CDR2: SGHDN, FVKESK. The CDR3 is 13 residues long. Trimming shortened V by 4 bases and J by 3 bases, and 9 bases separated the two germline ends. In DNA form, the CDR3 reads TGTGCCAGCAGCCTTGTTCAGGACACTGAAGCTTTCTTT. Translated: CASSLVQDTEAFF.

V gene TRBV10-3 combines with J gene TRBJ2-1, with 11 bases identical to TRBD2. Germline CDR1 and CDR2: ENHRY and SYGVKD. This CDR3 has 15 residues. J lost 7 bases, V lost 5 bases, and 7 bases had no gene match. CDR3 region: CAISSLAGVGNEQFF. As DNA, the CDR3 is TGTGCCATCAGTTCACTAGCGGGAGTGGGAAATGAGCAGTTCTTC.

The chain couples TRBV7-9 to TRBJ2-1; TRBD1 aligns across 7 bases. The germline V gene encodes CDR1 SEHNR and CDR2 FQNEAQ (reference sequence). V lost 11 bases, J lost 0 bases, and 4 bases stayed unmatched. The CDR3 is 13 residues long. As DNA, the CDR3 is TGTGCCCCCGGGACAGACTCCTACAATGAGCAGTTCTTC. This sequence encodes CAPGTDSYNEQFF.

V and J are TRBV27 and TRBJ2-7, with D tentatively TRBD2 (6 bases). The V and J ends lost 0 bases and 1 base respectively, with 13 bases between them. CDR1 MNHEY and CDR2 SMNVEV come from the germline V gene (reference sequence). The CDR3 extends over 16 amino acids. The CDR3, as DNA: TGTGCCAGCAGTTTATCGAGTGCGGGAAATTCCTACGAGCAGTACTTC. Protein sequence: CASSLSSAGNSYEQYF.

V is TRBV6-5 and J is TRBJ1-5; the D gene is possibly TRBD1 (5 bases). The CDR3 is made up of 16 amino acids. Trimming cost V 0 bases and J 6 bases, with 15 bases left between them. Germline V lookup: CDR1 MNHEY, CDR2 SVGAGI. CDR3 loop: CASSYSVRGGSQPQHF. The DNA for the CDR3 is TGTGCCAGCAGTTACTCGGTGCGGGGGGGAAGTCAGCCCCAGCATTTT.

The chain joins TRBV6-2 or TRBV6-3 to TRBJ2-5; D not resolved. The germline V gene encodes CDR1 MNHEY and CDR2 SVGEGT. V was pared by 0 bases and J by 1 base, with 12 bases between. The CDR3 covers 16 residues. The CDR3 spells CASSYSFSAGQETQYF. CDR3 bases: TGTGCCAGCAGTTACTCGTTTTCGGCAGGCCAAGAGACCCAGTACTTC.

This chain joins TRBV11-2 and TRBJ2-1; possibly TRBD2 for D (6 bases). Germline V lookup: CDR1 SGHAT, CDR2 FQNNGV. V lost 3 bases to trimming and J lost 7 bases, with 13 bases between them. The CDR3 extends over 14 amino acids. CDR3 sequence reads: CASSFYGSENEQFF. DNA for the CDR3: TGTGCCAGCAGCTTTTACGGGAGCGAGAATGAGCAGTTCTTC.

Only a few counts were recorded for this clone. V is TRBV6-2 or TRBV6-3 and J is TRBJ2-3, with D unresolved. Germline CDR1 reads MNHEY; CDR2 reads SVGEGT. The CDR3 extends over 12 amino acids. Trimming cost V 5 bases and J 5 bases, with 8 bases left between them. The CDR3 bases are TGTGCCAGCAGTCATCCCAGAGATACGCAGTATTTT. It translates to CASSHPRDTQYF.

This chain joins TRBV4-1 and TRBJ2-1; 16 positions match TRBD2. The CDR3 is 18 amino acids. Germline V CDR1 and CDR2: MGHRA, YSYEKL. V lost 1 base and J lost 2; bases outside the gene matches: 2. CDR3 protein: CASSQAGTSGGAYNEQFF. The DNA for the CDR3 is TGCGCCAGCAGCCAAGCCGGGACTAGCGGGGGGGCCTACAATGAGCAGTTCTTC.

The chain couples TRBV5-4 to TRBJ1-3; 7 bases agree with TRBD1. CDR1 and CDR2 from the germline V gene are SGHNT and YYREEE (reference sequence). The CDR3 sequence is 14 residues long. V lost 2 bases, J lost 4 bases, and 3 bases stayed unmatched. The CDR3 DNA is TGTGCCAGCAGCTTCGGGACAGAAGGAAACACCATATATTTT. Protein: CASSFGTEGNTIYF.

Only one count was recorded for this clone. V usage is TRBV9 and J usage is TRBJ2-3, with 8 bases fitting TRBD2. CDR3 size: 13 residues. Looked up from germline, CDR1 is SGDLS and CDR2 is YYNGEE. V lost 4 bases and J lost 4; bases outside the gene matches: 2. CDR3 coding DNA: TGTGCCAGCAGCCGGGAGGGCGCAGATACGCAGTATTTT. Translation: CASSREGADTQYF. Variable domain in full (rest from reference TRBV9 and TRBJ2-3): DSGVTQTPKHLITATGQRVTLRCSPRSGDLSVYWYQQSLDQGLQFLIQYYNGEERAKGNILERFSAQQFPDLHSELNLSSLELGDSALYFCASSREGADTQYFGPGTRLTVL.

The rearrangement uses TRBV29-1 and TRBJ2-7; 12 bases agree with TRBD2. Germline CDR1 and CDR2: SQVTM and ANQGSEA. The CDR3 covers 13 residues. V was pared by 3 bases and J by 5 bases, with 2 bases of the junction left unmatched. The CDR3 protein is CSVETSGGNEQYF. DNA of the CDR3: TGCAGCGTTGAGACTAGCGGGGGTAACGAGCAGTACTTC.

The chain carries TRBV6-5 and TRBJ1-1, with D uncertain. The V end was cut by 5 bases, the J end by 4 bases, with 14 bases between. The germline CDR1 and CDR2 sequences are MNHEY and SVGAGI. This CDR3 is 14 amino acids long. The CDR3 DNA follows: TGTGCCAGCAGTAGAGGGATAGGGCGCACTGAAGCTTTCTTT. Encoded protein: CASSRGIGRTEAFF.

The chain recombines TRBV5-4 with TRBJ2-3; possibly TRBD1 for D (5 bases). The CDR3 is 15 residues long. With 1 base removed from V and 2 bases from J, the gap between germline ends came to 11 bases. The germline V gene has CDR1 SGHNT and CDR2 YYREEE (reference sequence). CDR3 coding DNA: TGTGCCAGCAGCTTGAAGACAGACCCCACAGATACGCAGTATTTT. Amino acid sequence: CASSLKTDPTDTQYF.

The chain recombines TRBV21-1 with TRBJ1-2; TRBD1 is the table's D call and was not checked against the DNA. TRBV21-1 is classified as a pseudogene. CDR3 length: 17 residues. The CDR3 spells CASNYRTGHYNNYGYTF. The CDR3 DNA sequence: TGTGCCAGCAACTATAGGACAGGGCATTATAATAACTATGGCTACACCTTC.

The V gene is TRBV30, the J gene TRBJ1-3; D not certain. Trimming removed 5 bases at V and 2 bases at J, with 10 bases between. Germline V gene sequence: CDR1 GTSNPN, CDR2 SVGIG (reference sequence). The CDR3 consists of 13 residues. The CDR3: CAWQGTTGNTIYF. In DNA form, the CDR3 reads TGTGCCTGGCAAGGAACTACTGGAAACACCATATATTTT.